Given below is one T cell receptor (beta chain) in context. Its specificity is unknown. Primers: 60 Vbeta forward and 13 Jbeta reverse. The method was immunoSEQ multiplex PCR; TCRdb's version includes in-frame clones alone and lacks a portion of them. In all, the sample yields about 79,000 clones. These data are taken from a study of cytomegalovirus exposure and HLA in healthy donors. General study results and limits: In presence/absence analyses, roughly uniform sequencing depth across donors was assumed. Reports described diagnosis of cytomegalovirus status by the classifier as highly specific and sensitive. Most TCR sequences showed up rarely, but some public TCRs showed up in many donors.

In germline, CDR1 is MNHEY, CDR2 SMNVEV (reference sequence). Trimming stripped 2 bases from V and 4 bases from J, with 11 bases between. This CDR3 has 14 amino acids. V is TRBV27 and J is TRBJ1-2; D ambiguous. The sample consisted of PBMCs. The origin of this receptor is a man between 25 and 39 years old in good health and CMV-seronegative. CDR3 region: CASSLGEGGYGYTF. The CDR3 DNA is TGTGCCAGCAGTTTAGGGGAGGGTGGCTATGGCTACACCTTC.